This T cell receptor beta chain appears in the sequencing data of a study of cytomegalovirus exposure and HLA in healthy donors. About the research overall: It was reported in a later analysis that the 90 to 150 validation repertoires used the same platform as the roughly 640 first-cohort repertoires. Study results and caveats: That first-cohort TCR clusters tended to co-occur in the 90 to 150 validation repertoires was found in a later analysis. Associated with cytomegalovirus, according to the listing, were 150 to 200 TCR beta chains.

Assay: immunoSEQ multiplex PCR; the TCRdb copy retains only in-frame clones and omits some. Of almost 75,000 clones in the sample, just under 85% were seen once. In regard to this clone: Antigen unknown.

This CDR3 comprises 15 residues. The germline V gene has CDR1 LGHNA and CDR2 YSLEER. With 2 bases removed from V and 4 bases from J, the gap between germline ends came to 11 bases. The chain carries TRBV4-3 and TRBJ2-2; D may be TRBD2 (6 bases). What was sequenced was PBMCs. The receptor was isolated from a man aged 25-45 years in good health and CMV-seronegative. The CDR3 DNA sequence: TGCGCCAGCAGCCAACGGCGGGGAGCCACCGGGGAGCTGTTTTTT. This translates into CASSQRRGATGELFF.